This T cell receptor (beta chain) was documented in a study of T cells in localized non-small cell lung cancer. Of note for this clone: Its antigen is unidentified.

Points from the study as a whole: A median of approximately 50 of the top 100 tumor clones appeared in adjacent lung, which was paired and uninvolved. Tumor trailed uninvolved adjacent lung in T cell clonality, which peaked there.

The CDR3 is made up of 14 amino acids. Trimming removed 0 bases from V and 9 bases from J, with 13 bases in between. Germline V gene sequence: CDR1 SGHRS, CDR2 YFSETQ. Repertoires were generated with immunoSEQ multiplex PCR, while TCRdb's copy carries only in-frame clones and drops some. The repertoire holds about 59,000 clones, with roughly 90% as singletons. The chain carries TRBV5-1 and TRBJ1-5, with D maybe TRBD1 (5 bases). The sequences come from peripheral blood, collected before any cancer treatment. This sequence originates from a man aged 35-69 years with stage I squamous cell lung carcinoma. The CDR3 nucleotides read TGCGCCAGCAGCTTGGGGACGGGGCAGCGGCCCCAGCATTTT. Translating it yields CASSLGTGQRPQHF.